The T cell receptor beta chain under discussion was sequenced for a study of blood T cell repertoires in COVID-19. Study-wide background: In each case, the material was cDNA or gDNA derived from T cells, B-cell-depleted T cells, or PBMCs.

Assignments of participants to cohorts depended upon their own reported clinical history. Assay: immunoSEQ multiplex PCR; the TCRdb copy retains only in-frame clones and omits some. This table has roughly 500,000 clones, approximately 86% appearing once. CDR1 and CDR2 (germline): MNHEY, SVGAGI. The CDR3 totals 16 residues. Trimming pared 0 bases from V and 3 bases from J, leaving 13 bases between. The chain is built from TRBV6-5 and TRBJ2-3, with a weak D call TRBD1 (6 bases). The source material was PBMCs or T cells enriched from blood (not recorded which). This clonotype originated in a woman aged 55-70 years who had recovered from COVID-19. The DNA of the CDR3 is TGTGCCAGCAGTTACTCGAAAGAGGGGACAACAGATACGCAGTATTTT. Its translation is CASSYSKEGTTDTQYF.